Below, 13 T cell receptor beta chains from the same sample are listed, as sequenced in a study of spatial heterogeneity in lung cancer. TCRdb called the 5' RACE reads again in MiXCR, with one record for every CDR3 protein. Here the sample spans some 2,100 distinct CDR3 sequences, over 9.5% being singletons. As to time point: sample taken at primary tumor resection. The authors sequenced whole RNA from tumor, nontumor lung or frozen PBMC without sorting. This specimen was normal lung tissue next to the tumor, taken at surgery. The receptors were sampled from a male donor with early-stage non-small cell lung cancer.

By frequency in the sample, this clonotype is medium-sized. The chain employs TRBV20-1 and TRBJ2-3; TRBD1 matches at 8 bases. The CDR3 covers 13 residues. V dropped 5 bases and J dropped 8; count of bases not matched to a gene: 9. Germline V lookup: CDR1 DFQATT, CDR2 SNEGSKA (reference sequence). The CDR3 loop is CSASVTGAPTQYF. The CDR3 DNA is TGCAGTGCTTCGGTGACAGGGGCGCCTACGCAGTATTTT.

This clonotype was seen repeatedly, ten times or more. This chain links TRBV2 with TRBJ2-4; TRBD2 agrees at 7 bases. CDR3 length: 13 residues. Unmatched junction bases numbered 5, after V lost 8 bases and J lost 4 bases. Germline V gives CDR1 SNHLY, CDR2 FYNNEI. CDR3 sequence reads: CASGRATKNIQYF. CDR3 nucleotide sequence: TGTGCCAGCGGGAGGGCAACTAAAAACATTCAGTACTTC.

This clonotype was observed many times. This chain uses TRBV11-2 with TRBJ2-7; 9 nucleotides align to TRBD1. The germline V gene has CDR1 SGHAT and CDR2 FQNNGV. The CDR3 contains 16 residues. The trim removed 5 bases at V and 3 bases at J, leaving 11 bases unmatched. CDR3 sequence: CASSPTGTGKFYEQYF. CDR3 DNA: TGTGCCAGCAGCCCGACCGGGACAGGGAAGTTCTACGAGCAGTACTTC.

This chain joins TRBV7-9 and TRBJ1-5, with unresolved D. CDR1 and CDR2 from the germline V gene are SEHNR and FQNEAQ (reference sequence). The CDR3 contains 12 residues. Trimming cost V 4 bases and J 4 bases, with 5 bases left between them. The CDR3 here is CASSYFNQPQHF. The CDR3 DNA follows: TGTGCCAGCAGCTACTTTAATCAGCCCCAGCATTTT.

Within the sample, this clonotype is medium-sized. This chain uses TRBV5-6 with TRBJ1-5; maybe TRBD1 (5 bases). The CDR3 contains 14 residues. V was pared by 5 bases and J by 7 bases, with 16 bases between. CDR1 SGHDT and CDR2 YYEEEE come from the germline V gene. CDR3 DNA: TGTGCCAGCAGTGGGACTGGTTCCAAACAGCCCCAGCATTTT. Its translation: CASSGTGSKQPQHF.

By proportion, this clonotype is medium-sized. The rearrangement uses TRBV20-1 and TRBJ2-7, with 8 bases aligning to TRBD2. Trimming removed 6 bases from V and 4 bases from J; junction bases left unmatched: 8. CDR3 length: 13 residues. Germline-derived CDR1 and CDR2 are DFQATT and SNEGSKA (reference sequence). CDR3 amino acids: CSAPAGERYEQYF. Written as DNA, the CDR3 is TGCAGTGCCCCAGCGGGAGAGAGGTACGAGCAGTACTTC.

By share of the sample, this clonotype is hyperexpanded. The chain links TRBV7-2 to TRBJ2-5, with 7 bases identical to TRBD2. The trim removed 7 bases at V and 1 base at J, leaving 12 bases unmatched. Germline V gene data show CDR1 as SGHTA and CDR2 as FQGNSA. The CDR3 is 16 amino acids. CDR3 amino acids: CASTVVRGGTQETQYF. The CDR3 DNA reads TGTGCCAGCACCGTAGTACGCGGGGGAACCCAAGAGACCCAGTACTTC.

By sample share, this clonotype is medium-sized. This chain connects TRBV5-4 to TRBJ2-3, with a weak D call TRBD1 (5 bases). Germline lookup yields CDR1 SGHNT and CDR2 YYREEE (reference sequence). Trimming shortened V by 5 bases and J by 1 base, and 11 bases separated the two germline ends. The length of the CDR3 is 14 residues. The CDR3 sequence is CASRTLGGTDTQYF. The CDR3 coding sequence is TGTGCCAGCAGGACCCTAGGGGGCACAGATACGCAGTATTTT.

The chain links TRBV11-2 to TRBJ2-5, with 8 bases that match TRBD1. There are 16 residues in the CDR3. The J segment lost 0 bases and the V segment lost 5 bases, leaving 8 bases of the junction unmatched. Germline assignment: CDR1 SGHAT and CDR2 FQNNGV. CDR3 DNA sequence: TGTGCCAGCAGCCCCGGGACAGGATTGTACCAAGAGACCCAGTACTTC. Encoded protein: CASSPGTGLYQETQYF.

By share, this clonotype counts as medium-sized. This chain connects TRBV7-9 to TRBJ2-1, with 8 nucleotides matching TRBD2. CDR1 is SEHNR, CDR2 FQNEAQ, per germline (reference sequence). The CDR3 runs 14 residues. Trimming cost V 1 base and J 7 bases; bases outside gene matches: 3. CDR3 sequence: CASSLGVAGNEQFF. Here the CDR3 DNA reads TGTGCCAGCAGCTTAGGAGTAGCGGGGAATGAGCAGTTCTTC.

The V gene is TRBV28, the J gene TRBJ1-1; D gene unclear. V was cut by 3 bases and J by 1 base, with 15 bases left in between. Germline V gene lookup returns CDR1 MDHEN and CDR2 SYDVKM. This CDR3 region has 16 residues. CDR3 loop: CASSFPLGLSNTEAFF. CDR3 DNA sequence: TGTGCCAGCAGTTTTCCCCTCGGACTCTCGAACACTGAAGCTTTCTTT.

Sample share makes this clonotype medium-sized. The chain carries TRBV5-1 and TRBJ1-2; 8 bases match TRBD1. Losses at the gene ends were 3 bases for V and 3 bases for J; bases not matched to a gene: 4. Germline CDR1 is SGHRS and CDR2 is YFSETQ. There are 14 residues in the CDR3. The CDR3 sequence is CASSYIQGDYGYTF. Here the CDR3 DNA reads TGCGCCAGCAGCTATATACAGGGGGACTATGGCTACACCTTC.

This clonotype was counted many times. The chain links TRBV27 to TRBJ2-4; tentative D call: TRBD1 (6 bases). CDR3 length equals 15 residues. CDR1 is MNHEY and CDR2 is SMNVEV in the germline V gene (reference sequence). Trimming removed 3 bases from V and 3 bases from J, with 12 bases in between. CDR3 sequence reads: CASSFYRVGKNIQYF. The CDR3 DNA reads TGTGCCAGCAGTTTTTACAGGGTTGGCAAAAACATTCAGTACTTC.